This passage covers 23 T cell receptor beta chains from one sample sequenced in a study of pediatric ulcerative colitis. Only in-frame clones appear in the TCRdb table, and some are missing; sequencing was by immunoSEQ multiplex PCR. The profile covers 55,000 to 80,000 clones, with over 70% appearing a single time and roughly 5.5% taken by the ten largest. Material: blood. Every receptor here comes from a boy between 10 and 17 years old with moderate ulcerative colitis.

V usage is TRBV4-3 and J usage is TRBJ1-2; tentative D call: TRBD1 (5 bases). Germline V CDR1 and CDR2: LGHNA, YSLEER. Trimming removed 0 bases at V and 8 bases at J, with 19 bases between. CDR3 length: 16 amino acids. The CDR3 nucleotides read TGCGCCAGCAGCCAAGATCAGGGTCAGGGTTTCAGGGGCTACACCTTC. It codes for CASSQDQGQGFRGYTF.

The chain links TRBV11-2 to TRBJ2-3; possible D gene TRBD2, 6 bases. The V gene lost 6 bases and the J gene lost 0 bases, with 13 bases spanning the gap. The V gene's germline CDR1 is SGHAT and CDR2 FQNNGV. The CDR3 covers 15 residues. The CDR3 protein is CASSPISGSTDTQYF. DNA for the CDR3: TGTGCCAGCAGTCCTATCAGCGGGAGCACAGATACGCAGTATTTT. The variable domain in full, with the rest retrieved from reference TRBV11-2 and TRBJ2-3, is EAGVAQSPRYKIIEKRQSVAFWCNPISGHATLYWYQQILGQGPKLLIQFQNNGVVDDSQLPKDRFSAERLKGVDSTLKIQPAKLEDSAVYLCASSPISGSTDTQYFGPGTRLTVL.

The chain uses TRBV12-5 and TRBJ2-6, with D possibly TRBD2 on 7 matching bases. V was pared by 0 bases and J by 2 bases, with 11 bases between. This CDR3 is built from 17 residues. Germline CDR1 LGHNT, CDR2 FRNRAP. The CDR3 sequence is CASGLVPGGAGANVLTF. Written as DNA, the CDR3 is TGTGCTAGTGGTTTGGTACCGGGGGGCGCTGGGGCCAACGTCCTGACTTTC.

V gene TRBV6-4 combines with J gene TRBJ1-1; unclear D gene. The germline gives CDR1 MRHNA, CDR2 SNTAGT. The CDR3 runs to 13 residues. Between the trimmed V and J ends, which lost 5 bases and 0 bases, there was a span of 7 bases. CDR3 nucleotide sequence: TGTGCCAGCAGTTCCATCATGAACACTGAAGCTTTCTTT. Protein sequence: CASSSIMNTEAFF.

The chain combines TRBV11-2 with TRBJ1-6, with TRBD1 as a possible D gene (6 bases). The V gene's germline CDR1 is SGHAT and CDR2 FQNNGV. The CDR3 is 15 amino acids. The V and J ends lost 6 bases and 5 bases respectively, with 14 bases between them. The CDR3 nucleotides read TGTGCCAGCAGGCTACAGGGCCTTGATAATTCACCCCTCCACTTT. Its protein is CASRLQGLDNSPLHF.

This clone turned up a few times. The rearrangement joins TRBV11-2 to TRBJ1-5; weak D call: TRBD1 (6 bases). The CDR3 is made up of 12 amino acids. The V gene lost 7 bases and the J gene lost 9 bases, with 13 bases spanning the gap. In germline, CDR1 is SGHAT, CDR2 FQNNGV. The CDR3 region has the DNA TGTGCCAGCATCCCGAGGGGGAGGCCCCAGCATTTT. Protein product: CASIPRGRPQHF.

The gene calls are TRBV18 and TRBJ2-7; a possible D gene is TRBD1 (5 bases). The CDR3 extends over 15 amino acids. V shed 7 bases and J shed 3 bases, with 19 bases lying between them. Germline CDR1 and CDR2: KGHSH and LQKENI. The CDR3 coding sequence is TGTGCCAGCTGCCATCCGGGCCAGGGCAGCTACGAGCAGTACTTC. Translating it yields CASCHPGQGSYEQYF. Filled out from reference TRBV18 and TRBJ2-7, the complete variable domain reads NAGVMQNPRHLVRRRGQEARLRCSPMKGHSHVYWYRQLPEEGLKFMVYLQKENIIDESGMPKERFSAEFPKEGPSILRIQQVVRGDSAAYFCASCHPGQGSYEQYFGPGTRLTVT.

The rearrangement joins TRBV7-9 to TRBJ2-1; D is perhaps TRBD2 (6 bases). CDR3 length equals 16 residues. V lost 5 bases to trimming and J lost 0 bases, with 14 bases between them. CDR1 is SEHNR, CDR2 FQNEAQ, per germline (reference sequence). The CDR3 region is CASSPTFGGSYNEQFF. CDR3 sequence (DNA): TGTGCCAGCAGCCCCACGTTCGGGGGCTCCTACAATGAGCAGTTCTTC.

The gene calls are TRBV11-2 and TRBJ2-3; D is unclear. In germline, CDR1 is SGHAT, CDR2 FQNNGV. This CDR3 contains 12 residues. V lost 10 bases and J 4 bases, leaving 12 bases between the germline ends. CDR3 sequence: CATSEASDTQYF. The DNA for the CDR3 is TGTGCCACCTCCGAGGCTTCAGATACGCAGTATTTT.

The chain links TRBV19 to TRBJ1-3, with 7 positions matching TRBD1. V shed 4 bases and J 4 bases; nucleotides not matched to a gene: 7. There are 15 residues in the CDR3. From germline, CDR1 is LNHDA and CDR2 SQIVND (reference sequence). The CDR3 nucleotides read TGTGCCAGTAGTACCAGGGGGTTGAAGGGAAACACCATATATTTT. This encodes CASSTRGLKGNTIYF. Complete variable domain (other parts from reference TRBV19 and TRBJ1-3): DGGITQSPKYLFRKEGQNVTLSCEQNLNHDAMYWYRQDPGQGLRLIYYSQIVNDFQKGDIAEGYSVSREKKESFPLTVTSAQKNPTAFYLCASSTRGLKGNTIYFGEGSWLTVV.

A remark on this clone: This sample includes further DNA sequences coding for the same CDR3. The chain carries TRBV5-1 and TRBJ2-5; D perhaps matches TRBD1 (5 bases). This CDR3 has 14 residues. The ends were cut back, 0 bases at V and 4 bases at J, with 10 bases in the middle. Germline V CDR1 and CDR2: SGHRS, YFSETQ. Written as DNA, the CDR3 is TGCGCCAGCAGCTTGGTAGGGGTAAGAGAGACCCAGTACTTC. Translation gives CASSLVGVRETQYF.

V and J are TRBV19 and TRBJ2-3; 7 nucleotides align to TRBD1. V lost 5 bases, J lost 3 bases, and 5 bases stayed unmatched. The CDR3 contains 14 residues. Germline lookup yields CDR1 LNHDA and CDR2 SQIVND (reference sequence). The CDR3 DNA reads TGTGCCAGTAGTCCCGGGACAGATACAGATACGCAGTATTTT. Its protein product is CASSPGTDTDTQYF.

The J gene is TRBJ1-2, the V gene TRBV5-6; D possibly corresponds to TRBD1 (6 bases). This CDR3 comprises 13 residues. CDR1 and CDR2 from the germline V gene are SGHDT and YYEEEE. With 1 base removed from V and 6 bases from J, the gap between germline ends came to 10 bases. CDR3 in amino acids: CASSLRGIDGYTF. CDR3 bases: TGTGCCAGCAGCTTGAGGGGGATTGATGGCTACACCTTC.

The chain has TRBV19 and TRBJ1-5; D not certain. V shed 7 bases and J shed 5 bases, with 15 bases lying between them. CDR1 is LNHDA, CDR2 SQIVND, per germline (reference sequence). This CDR3 contains 14 residues. This CDR3 reads CASTPLGSYQPQHF. The CDR3 DNA sequence: TGTGCCAGTACCCCCCTGGGCAGCTATCAGCCCCAGCATTTT.

The J gene is TRBJ1-1, the V gene TRBV30, with D maybe TRBD1 (5 bases). V was trimmed by 3 bases and J by 0 bases, leaving 11 bases between them. There are 14 residues in the CDR3. Germline loops: CDR1 GTSNPN, CDR2 SVGIG (reference sequence). CDR3 amino acids: CAWSAGPMNTEAFF. For the CDR3, the DNA is TGTGCCTGGAGCGCGGGGCCGATGAACACTGAAGCTTTCTTT.

The chain has TRBV19 and TRBJ1-2; D not certain. CDR1 and CDR2 from the germline V gene are LNHDA and SQIVND (reference sequence). The germline V and J ends were trimmed by 3 bases and 6 bases, with 14 bases remaining between them. This CDR3 is 14 amino acids long. CDR3 region: CASSIQYNNHGYTF. The CDR3 DNA follows: TGTGCCAGTAGTATTCAGTATAACAATCATGGCTACACCTTC.

The chain links TRBV2 to TRBJ2-7; 9 bases agree with TRBD1. Germline V lookup: CDR1 SNHLY, CDR2 FYNNEI. V was clipped by 4 bases and J by 5 bases; unmatched bases: 3. This CDR3 is built from 13 residues. The CDR3 region is CASSGQGVHEQYF. The CDR3 DNA reads TGTGCCAGCAGTGGACAGGGGGTCCACGAGCAGTACTTC.

The V gene is TRBV18, the J gene TRBJ1-2; D gene uncertain. The ends were cut back, 6 bases at V and 4 bases at J, with 12 bases in the middle. Germline-derived CDR1 and CDR2 are KGHSH and LQKENI. The CDR3 covers 13 residues. CDR3 sequence (DNA): TGTGCCAGCTCCCCTGGGGAGGGCTATGGCTACACCTTC. Amino acid sequence: CASSPGEGYGYTF.

V is TRBV11-2 and J is TRBJ1-4; TRBD1 matches at 7 bases. V was pared by 2 bases and J by 5 bases, with 8 bases of the junction left unmatched. Germline CDR1 reads SGHAT; CDR2 reads FQNNGV. CDR3 length equals 16 residues. For the CDR3, the DNA is TGTGCCAGCAGCTTACATGGGACAGCCCAAAATGAAAAACTGTTTTTT. Residues: CASSLHGTAQNEKLFF.

V usage is TRBV16 and J usage is TRBJ1-1; possible D gene TRBD1, 5 bases. CDR3 length: 13 amino acids. Germline V gives CDR1 KGHSY, CDR2 FQNENV. V was shortened by 2 bases and J by 8 bases, with 12 bases between the two germline ends. The CDR3 region is CASSQNFRGEAFF. CDR3 nucleotide sequence: TGTGCCAGCAGCCAAAATTTCCGGGGCGAAGCTTTCTTT.

The V and J genes are TRBV14 and TRBJ1-1; possible D gene TRBD1, 5 bases. The germline CDR1 and CDR2 sequences are SGHDN and FVKESK. V was shortened by 5 bases and J by 11 bases, with 12 bases between the two germline ends. The CDR3 runs 11 residues. The CDR3 DNA reads as TGTGCCAGCAGCAAAGGACATCTTGCTTTCTTT. Translated, it gives CASSKGHLAFF.

The rearrangement uses TRBV14 and TRBJ1-1; D is perhaps TRBD1 (5 bases). Between the trimmed V and J ends, which lost 2 bases and 3 bases, there was a span of 31 bases. Per the germline V gene, CDR1 is SGHDN and CDR2 is FVKESK. The CDR3 runs to 21 residues. This CDR3 is CASSQYRPVRDQRRSDTEAFF. The CDR3 DNA follows: TGTGCCAGCAGCCAATACCGGCCGGTCCGGGACCAAAGGCGGTCGGACACTGAAGCTTTCTTT.

This clone was detected once. The chain links TRBV6-6 to TRBJ1-1; the D gene is possibly TRBD1 (5 bases). Germline values: CDR1 MNHNY, CDR2 SVGAGI (reference sequence). The CDR3 spans 15 residues. V was trimmed by 6 bases and J by 2 bases, leaving 16 bases between them. The CDR3 nucleotides are TGTGCCAGCAGCTATGCCGGGAGGGGAAACACTGAAGCTTTCTTT. It codes for CASSYAGRGNTEAFF.